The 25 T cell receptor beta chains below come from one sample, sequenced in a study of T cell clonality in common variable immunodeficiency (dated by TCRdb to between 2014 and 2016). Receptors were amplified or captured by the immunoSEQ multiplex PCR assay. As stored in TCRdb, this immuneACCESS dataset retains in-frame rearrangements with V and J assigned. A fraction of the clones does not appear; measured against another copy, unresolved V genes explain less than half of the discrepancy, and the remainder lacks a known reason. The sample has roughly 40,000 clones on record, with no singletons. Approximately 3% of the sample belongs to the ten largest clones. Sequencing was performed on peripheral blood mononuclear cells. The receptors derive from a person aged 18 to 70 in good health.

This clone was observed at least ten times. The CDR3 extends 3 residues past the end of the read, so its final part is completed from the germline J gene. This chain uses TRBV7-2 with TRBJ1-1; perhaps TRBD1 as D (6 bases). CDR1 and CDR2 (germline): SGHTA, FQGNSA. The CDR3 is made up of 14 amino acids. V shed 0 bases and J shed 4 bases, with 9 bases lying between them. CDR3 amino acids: CASSLAGGGTEAFF. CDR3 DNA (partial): TGTGCCAGCAGCTTAGCGGGAGGGGGCACTGAA.

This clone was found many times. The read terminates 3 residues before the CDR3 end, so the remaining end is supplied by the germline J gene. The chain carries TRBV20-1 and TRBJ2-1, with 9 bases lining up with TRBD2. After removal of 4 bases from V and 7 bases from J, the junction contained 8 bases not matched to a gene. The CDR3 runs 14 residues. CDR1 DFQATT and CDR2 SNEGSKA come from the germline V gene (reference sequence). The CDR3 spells CSAKGLAGFNEQFF. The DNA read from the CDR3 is TGCAGTGCTAAAGGGCTAGCGGGATTTAATGAG.

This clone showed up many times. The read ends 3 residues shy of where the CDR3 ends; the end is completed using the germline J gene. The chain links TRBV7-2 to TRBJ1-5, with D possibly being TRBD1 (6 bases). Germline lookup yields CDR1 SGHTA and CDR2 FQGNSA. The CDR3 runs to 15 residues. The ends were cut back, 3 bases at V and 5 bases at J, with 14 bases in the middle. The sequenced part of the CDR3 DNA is TGTGCCAGCAGCTTTCGAGGGGGGGCTGATCAGCCC. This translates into CASSFRGGADQP. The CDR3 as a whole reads CASSFRGGADQPQHF.

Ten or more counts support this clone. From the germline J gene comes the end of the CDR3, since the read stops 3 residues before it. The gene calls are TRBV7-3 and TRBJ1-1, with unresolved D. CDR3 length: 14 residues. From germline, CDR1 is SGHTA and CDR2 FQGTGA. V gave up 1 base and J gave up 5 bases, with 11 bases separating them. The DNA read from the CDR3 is TGTGCCAGCAGCTTAATGGTTATCGGGACTGAA. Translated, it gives CASSLMVIGTE. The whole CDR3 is CASSLMVIGTEAFF.

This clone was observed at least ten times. The CDR3 bases that were read are TGCAGTGCTAGAGCACTAGGGACAAGGTATTACGAG. Translation: CSARALGTRYYE. The complete CDR3 protein is CSARALGTRYYEQYF. The rearrangement joins TRBV20-1 to TRBJ2-7, with TRBD1 as a possible D gene (6 bases). The CDR3 extends 3 residues past the end of the read, so its final part is completed from the germline J gene. This CDR3 contains 15 residues. Germline V gene sequence: CDR1 DFQATT, CDR2 SNEGSKA (reference sequence). V shed 1 base and J shed 4 bases, with 17 bases lying between them.

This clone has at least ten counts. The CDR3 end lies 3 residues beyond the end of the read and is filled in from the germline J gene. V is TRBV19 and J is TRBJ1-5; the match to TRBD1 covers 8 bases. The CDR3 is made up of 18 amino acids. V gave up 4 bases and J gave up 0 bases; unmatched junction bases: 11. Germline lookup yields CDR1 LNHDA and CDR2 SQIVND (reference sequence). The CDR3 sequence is CASSTEPQGAYSNQPQHF. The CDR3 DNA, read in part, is TGTGCCAGTAGTACGGAACCCCAGGGGGCTTATAGCAATCAGCCC.

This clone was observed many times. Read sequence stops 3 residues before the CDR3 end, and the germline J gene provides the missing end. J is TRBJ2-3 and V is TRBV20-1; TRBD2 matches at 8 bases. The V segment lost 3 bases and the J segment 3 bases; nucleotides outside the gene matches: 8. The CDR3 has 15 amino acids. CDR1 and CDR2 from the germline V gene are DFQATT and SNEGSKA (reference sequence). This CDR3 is CSARSSGSVTDTQYF. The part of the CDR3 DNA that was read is TGCAGTGCTAGGTCCAGCGGGAGTGTGACAGATACG.

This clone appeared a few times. The CDR3 bases that were read are TGTGCCAGTGGCTCCAGCGGCCGCCCCGGACCGGGCTCCTACGAG. It yields the protein CASGSSGRPGPGSYE. The entire CDR3 protein reads CASGSSGRPGPGSYEQYF. The V gene is TRBV19, the J gene TRBJ2-7; D is possibly TRBD2 (5 bases). The CDR3 end is not reached by the read, which stops 3 residues before it; the germline J gene fills it in. The CDR3 spans 18 residues. The V gene lost 8 bases and the J gene lost 0 bases, with 26 bases spanning the gap. The germline V gene encodes CDR1 LNHDA and CDR2 SQIVND (reference sequence). Based on the CDR3 plus reference TRBV19 and TRBJ2-7, the full variable domain is DGGITQSPKYLFRKEGQNVTLSCEQNLNHDAMYWYRQDPGQGLRLIYYSQIVNDFQKGDIAEGYSVSREKKESFPLTVTSAQKNPTAFYLCASGSSGRPGPGSYEQYFGPGTRLTVT.

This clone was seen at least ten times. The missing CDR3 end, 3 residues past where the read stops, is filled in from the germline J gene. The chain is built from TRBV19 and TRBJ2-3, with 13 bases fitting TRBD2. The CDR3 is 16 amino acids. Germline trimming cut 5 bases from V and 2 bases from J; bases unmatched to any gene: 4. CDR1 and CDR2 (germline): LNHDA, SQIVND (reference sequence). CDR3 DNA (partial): TGTGCCAGTAGTGTACTAGCGGGAGGGCTCACAGATACG. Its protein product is CASSVLAGGLTDT. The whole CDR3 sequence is CASSVLAGGLTDTQYF.

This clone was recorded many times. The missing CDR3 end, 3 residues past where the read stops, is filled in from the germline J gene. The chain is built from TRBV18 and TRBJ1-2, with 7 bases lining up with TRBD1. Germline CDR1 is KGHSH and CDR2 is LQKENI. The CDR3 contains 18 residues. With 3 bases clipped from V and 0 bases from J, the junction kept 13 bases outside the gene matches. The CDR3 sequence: CASSPTIIRQGANYGYTF. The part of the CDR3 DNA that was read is TGTGCCAGCTCACCCACAATCATCCGACAGGGAGCTAACTATGGC.

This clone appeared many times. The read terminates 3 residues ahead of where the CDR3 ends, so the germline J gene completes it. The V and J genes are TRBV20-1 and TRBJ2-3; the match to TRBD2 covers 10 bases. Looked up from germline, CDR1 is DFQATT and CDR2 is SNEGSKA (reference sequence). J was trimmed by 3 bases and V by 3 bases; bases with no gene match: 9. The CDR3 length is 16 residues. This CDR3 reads CSARDIGLADTDTQYF. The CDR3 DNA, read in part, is TGCAGTGCTAGGGACATCGGACTAGCGGATACAGATACG.

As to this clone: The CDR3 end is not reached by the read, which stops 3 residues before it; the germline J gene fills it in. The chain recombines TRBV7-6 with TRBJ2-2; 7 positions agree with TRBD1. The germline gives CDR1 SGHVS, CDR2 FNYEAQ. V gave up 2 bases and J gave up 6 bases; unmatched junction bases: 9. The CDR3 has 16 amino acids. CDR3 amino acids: CASSLRVTGYAGELFF. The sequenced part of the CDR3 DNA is TGTGCCAGCAGCTTAAGAGTGACAGGGTACGCCGGGGAG.

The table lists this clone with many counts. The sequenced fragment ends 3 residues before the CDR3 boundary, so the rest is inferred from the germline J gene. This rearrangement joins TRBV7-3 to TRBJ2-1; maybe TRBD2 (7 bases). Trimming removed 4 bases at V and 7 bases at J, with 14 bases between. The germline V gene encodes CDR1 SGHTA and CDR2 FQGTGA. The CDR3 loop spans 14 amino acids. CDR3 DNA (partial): TGTGCCAGCAGCTCGGGGGGCGGGGGAAATGAG. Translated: CASSSGGGGNE. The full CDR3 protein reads CASSSGGGGNEQFF.

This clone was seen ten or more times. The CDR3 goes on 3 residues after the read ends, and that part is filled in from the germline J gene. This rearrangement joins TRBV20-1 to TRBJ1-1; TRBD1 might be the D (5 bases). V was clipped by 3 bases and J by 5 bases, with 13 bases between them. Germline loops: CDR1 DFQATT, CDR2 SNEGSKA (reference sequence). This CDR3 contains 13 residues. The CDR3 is CSASGTSPTEAFF. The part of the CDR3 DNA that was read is TGCAGTGCTAGTGGGACTAGCCCAACTGAA.

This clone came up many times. Partial CDR3 DNA: TGTGCCAGTAGCCCATTACAGGGAAGTTCGAACGGGCCC. Translated, it gives CASSPLQGSSNGP. The whole CDR3 sequence reads CASSPLQGSSNGPQHF. The V gene is TRBV19, the J gene TRBJ1-5; TRBD1 is a possible D gene (6 bases). The read terminates 3 residues before the CDR3 end, so the remaining end is supplied by the germline J gene. Germline CDR1 reads LNHDA; CDR2 reads SQIVND (reference sequence). Trimming left V 6 bases short and J 9 bases short, with 24 bases between. This CDR3 has 16 residues. The full variable domain, completed using reference TRBV19 and TRBJ1-5, is DGGITQSPKYLFRKEGQNVTLSCEQNLNHDAMYWYRQDPGQGLRLIYYSQIVNDFQKGDIAEGYSVSREKKESFPLTVTSAQKNPTAFYLCASSPLQGSSNGPQHFGDGTRLSIL.

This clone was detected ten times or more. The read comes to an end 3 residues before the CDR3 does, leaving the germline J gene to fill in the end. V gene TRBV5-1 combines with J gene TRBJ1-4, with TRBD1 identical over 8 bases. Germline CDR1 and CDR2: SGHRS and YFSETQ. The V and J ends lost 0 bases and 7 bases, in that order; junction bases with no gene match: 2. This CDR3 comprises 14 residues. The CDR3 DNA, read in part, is TGCGCCAGCAGCTTGGGAGACAGGGGTGAAAAA. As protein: CASSLGDRGEK. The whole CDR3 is CASSLGDRGEKLFF.

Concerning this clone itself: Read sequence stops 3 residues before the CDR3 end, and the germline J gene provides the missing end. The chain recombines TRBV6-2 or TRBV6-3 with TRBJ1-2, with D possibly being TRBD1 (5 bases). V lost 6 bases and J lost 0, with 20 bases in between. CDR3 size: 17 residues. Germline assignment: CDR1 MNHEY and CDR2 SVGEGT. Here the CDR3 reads CASRLTAPDPSNYGYTF. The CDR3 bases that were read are TGTGCCAGCAGACTGACAGCCCCTGATCCCTCTAACTATGGC.

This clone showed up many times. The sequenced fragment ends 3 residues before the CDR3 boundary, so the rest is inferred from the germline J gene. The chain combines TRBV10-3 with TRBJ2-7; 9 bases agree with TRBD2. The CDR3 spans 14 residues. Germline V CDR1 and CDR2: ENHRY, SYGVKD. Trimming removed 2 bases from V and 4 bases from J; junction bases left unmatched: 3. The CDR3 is CAISELAGWYEQYF. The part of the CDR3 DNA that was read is TGTGCCATCAGTGAGCTAGCGGGGTGGTACGAG.

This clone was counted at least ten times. CDR3 sequence reads: CASSLRQEKAFF. The CDR3 DNA, read in part, is TGTGCCAGCAGTTTAAGGCAGGAAAAA. The chain joins TRBV28 to TRBJ1-1, with D uncertain. The DNA ends 3 residues before the CDR3 does, and the rest of the CDR3 is filled in from the germline J gene. CDR3 length equals 12 residues. Germline lookup yields CDR1 MDHEN and CDR2 SYDVKM.

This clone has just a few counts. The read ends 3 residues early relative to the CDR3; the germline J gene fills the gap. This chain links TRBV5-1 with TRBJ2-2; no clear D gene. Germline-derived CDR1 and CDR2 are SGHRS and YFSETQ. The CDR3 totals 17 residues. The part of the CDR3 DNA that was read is TGCGCCAGCAGCTTGAGGCCAGCCCTTGCAACTAATGAAAAG. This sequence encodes CASSLRPALATNEK. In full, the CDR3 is CASSLRPALATNEKLFF.

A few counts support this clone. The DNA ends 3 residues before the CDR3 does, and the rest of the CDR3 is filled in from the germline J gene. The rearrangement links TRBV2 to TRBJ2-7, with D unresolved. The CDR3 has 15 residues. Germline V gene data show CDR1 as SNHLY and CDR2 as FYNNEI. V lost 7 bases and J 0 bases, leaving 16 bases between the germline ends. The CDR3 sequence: CASIDHTAASYEQYF. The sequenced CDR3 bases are TGTGCCAGCATAGATCACACAGCAGCCTCCTACGAG. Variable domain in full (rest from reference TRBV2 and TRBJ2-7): EPEVTQTPSHQVTQMGQEVILRCVPISNHLYFYWYRQILGQKVEFLVSFYNNEISEKSEIFDDQFSVERPDGSNFTLKIRSTKLEDSAMYFCASIDHTAASYEQYFGPGTRLTVT.

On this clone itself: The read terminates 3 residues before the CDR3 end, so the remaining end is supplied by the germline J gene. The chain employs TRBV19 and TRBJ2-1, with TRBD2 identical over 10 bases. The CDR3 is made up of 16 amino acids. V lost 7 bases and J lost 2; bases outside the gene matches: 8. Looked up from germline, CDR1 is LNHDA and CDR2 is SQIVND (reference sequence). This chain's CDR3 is CASKRTSGRTYNEQFF. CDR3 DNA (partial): TGTGCCAGTAAAAGGACTAGCGGAAGGACCTACAATGAG.

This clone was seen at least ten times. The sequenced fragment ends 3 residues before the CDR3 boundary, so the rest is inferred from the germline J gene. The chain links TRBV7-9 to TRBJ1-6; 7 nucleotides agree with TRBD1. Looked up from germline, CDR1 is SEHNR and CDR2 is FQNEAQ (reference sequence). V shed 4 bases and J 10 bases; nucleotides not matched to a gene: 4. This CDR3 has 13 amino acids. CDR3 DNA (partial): TGTGCCAGCAGCTCGACAGGGACGTCACCC. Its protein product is CASSSTGTSP. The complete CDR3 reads CASSSTGTSPLHF. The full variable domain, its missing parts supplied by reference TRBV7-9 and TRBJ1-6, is DTGVSQNPRHKITKRGQNVTFRCDPISEHNRLYWYRQTLGQGPEFLTYFQNEAQLEKSRLLSDRFSAERPKGSFSTLEIQRTEQGDSAMYLCASSSTGTSPLHFGNGTRLTVT.

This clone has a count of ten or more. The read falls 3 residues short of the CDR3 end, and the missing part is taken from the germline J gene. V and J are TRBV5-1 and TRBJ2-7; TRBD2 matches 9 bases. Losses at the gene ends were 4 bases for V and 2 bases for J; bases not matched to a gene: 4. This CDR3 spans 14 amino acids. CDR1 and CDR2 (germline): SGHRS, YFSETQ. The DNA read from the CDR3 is TGCGCCAGCAGCGCGCTAGCGGGGACCTACGAG. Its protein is CASSALAGTYE. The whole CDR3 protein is CASSALAGTYEQYF.

This CDR3 is CASSDGLAGYTGELFF. Partial CDR3 DNA: TGTGCCAGCAGTGACGGACTAGCGGGTTACACCGGGGAG. The rearrangement uses TRBV6-4 and TRBJ2-2, with TRBD2 identical over 11 bases. The read ends 3 residues shy of where the CDR3 ends; the end is completed using the germline J gene. The germline gives CDR1 MRHNA, CDR2 SNTAGT. Trimming took 2 bases from V and 3 from J; bases not matched to a gene: 2. This CDR3 is built from 16 residues.